This T cell receptor (beta chain) was retrieved from a study of T cells in Graves' hyperthyroidism and ophthalmopathy. The V and J ends lost 6 bases and 2 bases, in that order; junction bases with no gene match: 15. Per germline, CDR1 DFQATT and CDR2 SNEGSKA (reference sequence). The CDR3 is 17 residues long. Uncontrolled infection, other autoimmune disease, pregnancy and lactation each barred patients from inclusion. TCR beta CDR3 region amplification was performed from RNA transcripts. During a first-round RT-PCR of the TCR CDR3, the HTBI primer set was used. TCRdb reanalysed the multiplex PCR reads using MiXCR and keeps one entry per CDR3 protein. The data hold around 350,000 distinct CDR3 sequences, with over 10% observed a single time.

The gene calls are TRBV20-1 and TRBJ2-1, with 8 bases aligning to TRBD2. This TCR derives from a woman under 30 with Graves' hyperthyroidism. The sequenced sample consisted of blood. The CDR3 DNA sequence: TGCAGTGCGCGGCCTCCTCAGGGACTAGGGACCTACAATGAGCAGTTCTTC. Its translation is CSARPPQGLGTYNEQFF.